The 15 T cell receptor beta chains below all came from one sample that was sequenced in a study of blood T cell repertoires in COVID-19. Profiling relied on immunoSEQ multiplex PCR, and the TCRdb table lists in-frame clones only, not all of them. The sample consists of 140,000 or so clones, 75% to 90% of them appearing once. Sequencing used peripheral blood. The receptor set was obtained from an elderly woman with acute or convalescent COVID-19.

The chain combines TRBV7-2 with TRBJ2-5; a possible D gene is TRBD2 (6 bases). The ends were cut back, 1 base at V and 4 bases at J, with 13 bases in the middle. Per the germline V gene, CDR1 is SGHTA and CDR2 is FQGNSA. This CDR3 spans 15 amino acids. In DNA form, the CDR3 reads TGTGCCAGCAGCTTAGACGGTCGGAGGGGAGAGACCCAGTACTTC. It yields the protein CASSLDGRRGETQYF.

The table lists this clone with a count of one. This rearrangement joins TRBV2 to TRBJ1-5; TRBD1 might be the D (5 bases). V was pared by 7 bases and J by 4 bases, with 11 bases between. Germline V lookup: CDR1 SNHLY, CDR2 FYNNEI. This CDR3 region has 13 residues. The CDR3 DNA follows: TGTGCCAGCAACGCAGGGATGAATCAGCCCCAGCATTTT. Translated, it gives CASNAGMNQPQHF.

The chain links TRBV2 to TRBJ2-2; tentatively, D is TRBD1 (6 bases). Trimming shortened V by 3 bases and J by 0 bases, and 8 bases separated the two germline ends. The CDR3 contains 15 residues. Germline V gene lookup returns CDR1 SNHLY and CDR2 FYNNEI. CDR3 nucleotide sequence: TGTGCCAGCAGTGAGGCAGGGGCGAACACCGGGGAGCTGTTTTTT. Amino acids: CASSEAGANTGELFF.

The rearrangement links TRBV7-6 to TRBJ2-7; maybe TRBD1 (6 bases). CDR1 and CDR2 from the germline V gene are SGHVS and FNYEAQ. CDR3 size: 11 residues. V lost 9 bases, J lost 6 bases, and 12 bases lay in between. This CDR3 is CASHTRGEQYF. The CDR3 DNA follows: TGTGCCAGTCACACCAGGGGCGAGCAGTACTTC.

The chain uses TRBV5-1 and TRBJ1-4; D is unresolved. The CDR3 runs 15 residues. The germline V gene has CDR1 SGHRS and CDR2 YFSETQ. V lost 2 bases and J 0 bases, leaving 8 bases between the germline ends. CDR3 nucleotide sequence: TGCGCCAGCAGCTTCGGAGGACCAACTAATGAAAAACTGTTTTTT. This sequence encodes CASSFGGPTNEKLFF.

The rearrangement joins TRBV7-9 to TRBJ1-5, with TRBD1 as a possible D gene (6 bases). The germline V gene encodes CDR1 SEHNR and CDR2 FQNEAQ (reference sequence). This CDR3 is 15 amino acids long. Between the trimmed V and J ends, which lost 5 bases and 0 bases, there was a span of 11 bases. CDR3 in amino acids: CASSQDSNSNQPQHF. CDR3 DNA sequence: TGTGCCAGCAGCCAGGACAGTAATAGCAATCAGCCCCAGCATTTT.

The CDR3 region has the DNA TGTGCCAGCAGCCAAGTGGAGGGACGCACGAACTATGGCTACACCTTC. It specifies CASSQVEGRTNYGYTF. The chain links TRBV3-1 (or the pseudogene TRBV3-2) to TRBJ1-2, with D tentatively TRBD1 (5 bases). Trimming pared 1 base from V and 2 bases from J, leaving 14 bases between. This CDR3 comprises 16 residues. Germline values: CDR1 LGHDT, CDR2 YNNKEL (reference sequence).

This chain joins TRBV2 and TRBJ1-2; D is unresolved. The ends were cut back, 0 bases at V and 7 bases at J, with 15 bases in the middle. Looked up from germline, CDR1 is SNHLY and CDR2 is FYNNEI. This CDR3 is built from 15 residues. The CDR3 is CASSEAVAEAGGYTF. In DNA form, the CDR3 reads TGTGCCAGCAGTGAAGCTGTGGCGGAAGCTGGTGGCTACACCTTC.

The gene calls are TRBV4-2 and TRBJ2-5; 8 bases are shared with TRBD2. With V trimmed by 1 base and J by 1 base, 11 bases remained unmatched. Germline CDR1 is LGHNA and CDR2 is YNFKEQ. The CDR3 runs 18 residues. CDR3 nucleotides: TGTGCCAGCAGCCAAGTATCGAGTAGCGGGGCCTTCCAAGAGACCCAGTACTTC. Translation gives CASSQVSSSGAFQETQYF.

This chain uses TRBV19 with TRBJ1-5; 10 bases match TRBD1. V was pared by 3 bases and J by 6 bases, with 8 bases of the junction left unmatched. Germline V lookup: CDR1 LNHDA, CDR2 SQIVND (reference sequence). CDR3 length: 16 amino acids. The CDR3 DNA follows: TGTGCCAGTAGTATTTCTGACAGGGGGCTTAGTCAGCCCCAGCATTTT. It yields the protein CASSISDRGLSQPQHF. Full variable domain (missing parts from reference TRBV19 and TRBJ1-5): DGGITQSPKYLFRKEGQNVTLSCEQNLNHDAMYWYRQDPGQGLRLIYYSQIVNDFQKGDIAEGYSVSREKKESFPLTVTSAQKNPTAFYLCASSISDRGLSQPQHFGDGTRLSIL.

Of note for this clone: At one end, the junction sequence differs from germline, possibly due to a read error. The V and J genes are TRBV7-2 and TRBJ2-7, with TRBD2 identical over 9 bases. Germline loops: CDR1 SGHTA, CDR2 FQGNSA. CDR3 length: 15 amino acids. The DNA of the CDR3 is TGTGCCGGCAGCTTAATGGCGGGGGGGTTCAACGAGCAGTACTTC. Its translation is CAGSLMAGGFNEQYF.

Here the CDR3 reads CASGRRGIGEQYF. The CDR3 DNA follows: TGCGCCAGCGGTAGAAGGGGGATAGGGGAGCAGTACTTC. The chain has TRBV10-2 and TRBJ2-7; the D gene is possibly TRBD1 (6 bases). This CDR3 spans 13 amino acids. Germline CDR1 is WSHSY and CDR2 is SAAADI. Between the trimmed V and J ends, which lost 8 bases and 7 bases, there was a span of 18 bases.

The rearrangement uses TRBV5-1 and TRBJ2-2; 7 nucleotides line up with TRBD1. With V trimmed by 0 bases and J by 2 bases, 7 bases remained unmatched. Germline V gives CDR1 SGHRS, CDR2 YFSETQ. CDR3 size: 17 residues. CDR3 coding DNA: TGCGCCAGCAGCTTGGCTAGACAGGGCCTAAACACCGGGGAGCTGTTTTTT. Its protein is CASSLARQGLNTGELFF. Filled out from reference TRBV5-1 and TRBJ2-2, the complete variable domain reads KAGVTQTPRYLIKTRGQQVTLSCSPISGHRSVSWYQQTPGQGLQFLFEYFSETQRNKGNFPGRFSGRQFSNSRSEMNVSTLELGDSALYLCASSLARQGLNTGELFFGEGSRLTVL.

CDR3 loop: CAARAGYNSPLHF. CDR3 DNA: TGTGCCGCACGGGCGGGATATAATTCACCCCTCCACTTT. The chain joins TRBV19 to TRBJ1-6; D gene unclear. This CDR3 region has 13 residues. The V end was cut by 11 bases, the J end by 4 bases, with 12 bases between. Germline CDR1 is LNHDA and CDR2 is SQIVND (reference sequence).

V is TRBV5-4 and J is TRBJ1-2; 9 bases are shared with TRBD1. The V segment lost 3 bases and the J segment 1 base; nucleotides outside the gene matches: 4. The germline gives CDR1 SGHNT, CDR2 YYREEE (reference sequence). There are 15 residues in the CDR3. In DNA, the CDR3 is TGTGCCAGCAGCTCGGGACAGGGATTTAACTATGGCTACACCTTC. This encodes CASSSGQGFNYGYTF. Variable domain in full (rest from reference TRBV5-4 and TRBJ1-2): ETGVTQSPTHLIKTRGQQVTLRCSSQSGHNTVSWYQQALGQGPQFIFQYYREEENGRGNFPPRFSGLQFPNYSSELNVNALELDDSALYLCASSSGQGFNYGYTFGSGTRLTVV.